This TCR delta chain is from a study of γδ T cells in repeated Plasmodium falciparum infection. Overall study context: Age- and gender-matched Australian children served as comparison for malaria-exposed Malian children.

Whole-study findings and limits: Vdelta2-negative gammadelta repertoires, largely Vdelta1+, seemingly showed infection-driven waves of new clonal selection.

TRG and TRD sequences were obtained from every sorted gammadelta sample. TCRdb redid clone calling on the multiplex PCR reads using CATT. The sample carries about 51,000 delta-chain clones, around 2% recorded once. This clone was picked up a small number of times. Its antigen is currently unknown. The TCRdb record carries a much larger clone's protein, which differs from this DNA's translation at residue 16; a read error is the likely cause, and the protein listed here is the DNA translation. Flow sorting of PBMC yielded separate Vgamma9/Vdelta2+ and Vdelta2-negative gammadelta T cell populations for bulk repertoire analysis. V gave up 1 base and J gave up 3 bases; unmatched junction bases: 22. Germline V lookup: CDR1 TSWWSYY, CDR2 QGS. CDR3 size: 21 residues.

J is TRDJ1 and V is TRDV1; TRDD3 aligns across 8 bases. This clonotype was sampled from a pool of human donors (malaria-infected and uninfected, not separated). The sequenced sample was gamma-delta T cells from blood. CDR3: CALGEPAFPNWGIAYPDKLIF. The CDR3 DNA follows: TGTGCTCTTGGGGAACCTGCCTTCCCAAATTGGGGGATCGCGTACCCCGATAAACTCATCTTT.